This TCR beta chain came from a study of control samples from healthy donors and cancer patients. TCRdb's table, derived via immunoSEQ multiplex PCR, lists solely in-frame clones and lacks some. The repertoire holds 100,000 to 150,000 clones, with around 87% as singletons. Germline CDR1 and CDR2: SNHLY and FYNNEI. Deletions cut 7 bases from V and 0 bases from J, with 16 bases between. The CDR3 extends over 16 amino acids. This receptor was identified in a man aged 40-49 years in good health. Sequencing used blood. The rearrangement uses TRBV2 and TRBJ2-4; D possibly uses TRBD1 or TRBD2 (6 bases each). CDR3 nucleotides: TGTGCCAGCAATTTCGCTGGGGGGCGAGCCAAAAACATTCAGTACTTC. Its translation: CASNFAGGRAKNIQYF.